This T cell receptor (beta chain) was found in a study of blood T cell repertoires in COVID-19. Overall study context: Acute and convalescent COVID-19 specimens originated in the United States, Italy and Spain.

Germline V gives CDR1 SGHRS, CDR2 YFSETQ. The CDR3 sequence is 16 residues long. The V end was cut by 0 bases, the J end by 5 bases, with 17 bases between. Here immunoSEQ multiplex PCR was the method, and the copy in TCRdb shows in-frame clones only, minus some. The data hold fewer than 450,000 clones, with around 90% observed a single time. The sample taken for sequencing was PBMCs or T cells enriched from blood (not recorded which). The chain joins TRBV5-1 to TRBJ2-5, with D possibly TRBD2 on 6 matching bases. The clonotype originates from a woman younger than 35 who had recovered from COVID-19. This CDR3 is CASSLASERGWETQYF. As DNA, the CDR3 is TGCGCCAGCAGCTTGGCGTCAGAACGGGGGTGGGAGACCCAGTACTTC.